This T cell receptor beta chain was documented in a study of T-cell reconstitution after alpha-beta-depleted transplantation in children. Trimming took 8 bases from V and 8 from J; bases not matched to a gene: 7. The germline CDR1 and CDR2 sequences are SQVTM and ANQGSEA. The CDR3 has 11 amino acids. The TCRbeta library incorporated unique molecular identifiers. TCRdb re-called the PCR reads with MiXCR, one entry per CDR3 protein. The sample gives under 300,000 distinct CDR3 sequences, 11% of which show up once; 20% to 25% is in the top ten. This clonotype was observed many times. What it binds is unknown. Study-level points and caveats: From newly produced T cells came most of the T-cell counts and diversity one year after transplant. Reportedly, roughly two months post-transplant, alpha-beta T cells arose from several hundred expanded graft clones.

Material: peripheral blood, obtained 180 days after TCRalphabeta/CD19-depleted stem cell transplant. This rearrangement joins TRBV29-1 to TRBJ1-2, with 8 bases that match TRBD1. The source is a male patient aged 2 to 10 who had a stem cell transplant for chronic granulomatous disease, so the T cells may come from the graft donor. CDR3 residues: CSTSTGEGYTF. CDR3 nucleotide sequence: TGCAGCACGTCGACAGGGGAAGGCTACACCTTC.